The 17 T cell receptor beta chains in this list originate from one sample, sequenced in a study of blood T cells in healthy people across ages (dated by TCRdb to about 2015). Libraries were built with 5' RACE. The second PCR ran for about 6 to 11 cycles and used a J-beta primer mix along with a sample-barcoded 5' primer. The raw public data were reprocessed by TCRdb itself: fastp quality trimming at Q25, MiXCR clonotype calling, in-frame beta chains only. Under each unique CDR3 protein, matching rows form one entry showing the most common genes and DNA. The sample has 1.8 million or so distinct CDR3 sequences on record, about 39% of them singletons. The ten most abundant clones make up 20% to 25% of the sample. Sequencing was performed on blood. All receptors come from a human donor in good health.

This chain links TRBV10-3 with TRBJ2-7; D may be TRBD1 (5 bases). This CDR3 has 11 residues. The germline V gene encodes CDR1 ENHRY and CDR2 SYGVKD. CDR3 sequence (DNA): TGTGCGACTGGGGCCGAATACGAGCAGTACTTC. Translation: CATGAEYEQYF.

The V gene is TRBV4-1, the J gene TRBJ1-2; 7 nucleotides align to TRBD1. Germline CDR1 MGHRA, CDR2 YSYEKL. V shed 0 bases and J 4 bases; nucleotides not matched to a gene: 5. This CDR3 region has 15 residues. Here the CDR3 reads CASSQDRTGVYGYTF. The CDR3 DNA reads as TGCGCCAGCAGCCAAGACCGAACAGGGGTCTATGGCTACACCTTC.

The CDR3 is CASSLSFRGSGANVLTF. The CDR3 region has the DNA TGTGCCAGCAGTTTAAGCTTTCGGGGATCTGGGGCCAACGTCCTGACTTTC. The rearrangement links TRBV6-2 or TRBV6-3 to TRBJ2-6; tentatively, D is TRBD2 (5 bases). Germline V gives CDR1 MNHEY, CDR2 SVGEGT. The CDR3 contains 17 residues. The ends were cut back, 4 bases at V and 1 base at J, with 14 bases in the middle.

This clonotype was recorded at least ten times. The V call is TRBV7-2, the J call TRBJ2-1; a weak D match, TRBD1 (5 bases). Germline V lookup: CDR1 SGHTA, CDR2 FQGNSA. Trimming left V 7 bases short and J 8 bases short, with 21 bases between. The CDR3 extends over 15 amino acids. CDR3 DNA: TGTGCCAGCAACCCAAACGGCAGGGTTCGGCATGAGCAGTTCTTC. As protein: CASNPNGRVRHEQFF.

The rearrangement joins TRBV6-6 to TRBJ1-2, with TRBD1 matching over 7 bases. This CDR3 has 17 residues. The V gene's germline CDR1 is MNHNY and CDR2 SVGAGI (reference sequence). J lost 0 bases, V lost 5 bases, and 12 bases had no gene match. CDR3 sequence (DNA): TGTGCCAGCAGTAGGGGGTCAGGGGGTCGATCTAACTATGGCTACACCTTC. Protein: CASSRGSGGRSNYGYTF.

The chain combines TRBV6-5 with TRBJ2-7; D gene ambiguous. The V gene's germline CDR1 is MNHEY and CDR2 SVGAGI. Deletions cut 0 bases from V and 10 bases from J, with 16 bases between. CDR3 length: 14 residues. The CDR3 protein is CASSYSTGGLLQYF. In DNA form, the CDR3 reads TGTGCCAGCAGTTACTCGACCGGCGGCTTGCTTCAGTACTTC.

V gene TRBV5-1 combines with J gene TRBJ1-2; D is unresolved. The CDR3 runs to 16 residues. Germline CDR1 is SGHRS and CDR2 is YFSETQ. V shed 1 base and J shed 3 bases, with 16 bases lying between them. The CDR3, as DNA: TGCGCCAGCAGCTTGATGGTAGCACCAAATGACTATGGCTACACCTTC. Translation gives CASSLMVAPNDYGYTF.

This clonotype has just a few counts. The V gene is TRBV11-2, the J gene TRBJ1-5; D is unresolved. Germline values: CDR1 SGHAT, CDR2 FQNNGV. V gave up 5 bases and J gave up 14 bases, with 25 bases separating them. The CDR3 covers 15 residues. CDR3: CASSVSGSPHTRKHF. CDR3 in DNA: TGTGCCAGCAGCGTTAGTGGGTCACCACATACCCGAAAGCATTTT. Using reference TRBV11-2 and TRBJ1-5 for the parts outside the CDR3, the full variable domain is EAGVAQSPRYKIIEKRQSVAFWCNPISGHATLYWYQQILGQGPKLLIQFQNNGVVDDSQLPKDRFSAERLKGVDSTLKIQPAKLEDSAVYLCASSVSGSPHTRKHFGDGTRLSIL.

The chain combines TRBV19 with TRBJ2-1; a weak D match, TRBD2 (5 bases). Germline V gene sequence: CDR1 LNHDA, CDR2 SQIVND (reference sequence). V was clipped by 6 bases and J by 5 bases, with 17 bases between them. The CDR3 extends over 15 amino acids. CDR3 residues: CASRRKTKADNEQFF. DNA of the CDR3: TGTGCCAGTAGGCGTAAGACTAAGGCGGACAATGAGCAGTTCTTC.

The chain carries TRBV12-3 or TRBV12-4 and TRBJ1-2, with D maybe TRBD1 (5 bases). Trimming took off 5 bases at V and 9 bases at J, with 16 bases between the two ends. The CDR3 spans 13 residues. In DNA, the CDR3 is TGTGCCAGCAGTCTTGGGGGGGGGAGCAGCTACACCTTC. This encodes CASSLGGGSSYTF.

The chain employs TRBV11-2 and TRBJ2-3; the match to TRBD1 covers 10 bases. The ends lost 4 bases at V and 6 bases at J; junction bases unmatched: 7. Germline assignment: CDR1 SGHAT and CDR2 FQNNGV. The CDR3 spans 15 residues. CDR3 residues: CASSSMGQGQDTQYF. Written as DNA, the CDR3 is TGTGCCAGCAGCTCCATGGGACAGGGGCAGGATACGCAGTATTTT.

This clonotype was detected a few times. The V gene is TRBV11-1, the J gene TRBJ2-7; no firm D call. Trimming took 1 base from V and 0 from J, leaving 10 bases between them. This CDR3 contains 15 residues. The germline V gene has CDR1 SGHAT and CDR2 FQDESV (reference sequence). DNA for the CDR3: TGTGCCAGCAGCTTAGTGGGATACGGCTCCTACGAGCAGTACTTC. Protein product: CASSLVGYGSYEQYF. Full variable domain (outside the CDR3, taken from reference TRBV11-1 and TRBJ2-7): EAEVAQSPRYKITEKSQAVAFWCDPISGHATLYWYRQILGQGPELLVQFQDESVVDDSQLPKDRFSAERLKGVDSTLKIQPAELGDSAMYLCASSLVGYGSYEQYFGPGTRLTVT.

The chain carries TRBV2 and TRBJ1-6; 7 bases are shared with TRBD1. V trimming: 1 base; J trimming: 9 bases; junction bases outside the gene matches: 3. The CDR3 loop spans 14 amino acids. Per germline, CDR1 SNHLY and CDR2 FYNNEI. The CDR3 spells CASSEEQGGSPLHF. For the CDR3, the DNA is TGTGCCAGCAGTGAAGAGCAGGGGGGTTCACCCCTCCACTTT.

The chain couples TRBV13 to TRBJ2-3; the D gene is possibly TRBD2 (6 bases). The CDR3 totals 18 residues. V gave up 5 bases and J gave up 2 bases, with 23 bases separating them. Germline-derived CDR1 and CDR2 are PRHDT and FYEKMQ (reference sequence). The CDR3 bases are TGTGCCAGCAGCCAACCGTCTCCCTGGGGGGAACCCACAGATACGCAGTATTTT. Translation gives CASSQPSPWGEPTDTQYF.

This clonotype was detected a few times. The CDR3 sequence: CSARYLGTASDEQYF. The DNA of the CDR3 is TGCAGTGCAAGATACCTCGGGACAGCATCCGACGAGCAGTACTTC. The chain is built from TRBV20-1 and TRBJ2-7, with TRBD1 identical over 7 bases. The CDR3 is 15 residues long. V trimming: 6 bases; J trimming: 5 bases; junction bases outside the gene matches: 16. The germline V gene has CDR1 DFQATT and CDR2 SNEGSKA (reference sequence).

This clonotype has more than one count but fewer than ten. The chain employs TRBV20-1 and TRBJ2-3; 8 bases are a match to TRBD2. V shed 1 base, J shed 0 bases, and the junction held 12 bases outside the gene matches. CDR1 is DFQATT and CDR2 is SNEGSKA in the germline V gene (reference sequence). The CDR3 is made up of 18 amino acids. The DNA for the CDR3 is TGCAGTGCTAGAGCGGGAGGGGCCGGACCCACAAGCACAGATACGCAGTATTTT. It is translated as CSARAGGAGPTSTDTQYF.

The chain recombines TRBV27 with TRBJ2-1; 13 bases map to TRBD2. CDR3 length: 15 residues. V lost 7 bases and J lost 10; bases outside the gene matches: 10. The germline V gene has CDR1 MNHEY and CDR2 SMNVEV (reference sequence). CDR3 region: CASTRGTSGVGEQFF. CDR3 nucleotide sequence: TGTGCCAGCACCCGCGGGACTAGCGGGGTAGGCGAGCAGTTCTTC.